This T cell receptor beta chain comes out of a study of T-cell memory formation after mild COVID-19. Study observations and caveats: Memory cells collected pre-infection included some clones that later responded, suggesting cross-reactive memory joined.

Germline V gene lookup returns CDR1 KGHSH and CDR2 LQKENI. V lost 5 bases and J 2 bases, leaving 7 bases between the germline ends. CDR3 length: 12 residues. This clonotype appeared a few times. Its antigen is not known. TCRdb reprocessed the 5' RACE reads via MiXCR and lists one record per CDR3 protein. The table has about 470,000 distinct CDR3 sequences, more than 20% seen once; the top ten hold approximately 13%. This clonotype was sampled from an adult woman who had mild COVID-19 (a few samples of this study predate the infection). Cell type and time point are not known. The genes are TRBV18 and TRBJ2-7, with unresolved D. The sample comprised PBMCs or a T cell subset sorted from them (not recorded which). The CDR3 DNA follows: TGTGCCAGCTCAGATGTCACCTACGAGCAGTACTTC. Amino acid sequence: CASSDVTYEQYF.